This T cell receptor beta chain appears in the sequencing data of a study of T cell repertoires in cytomegalovirus infection. This clonotype was counted only a few times. Its antigen is not identified. J was trimmed by 2 bases and V by 6 bases; bases with no gene match: 3. The CDR3 loop spans 15 amino acids. Per the germline V gene, CDR1 is SGHTA and CDR2 is FQGNSA. TCRdb processed the reads anew with MiXCR; each CDR3 protein has one entry. This sample has roughly 200,000 distinct CDR3 sequences, with 35% to 40% found just once. The rearrangement uses TRBV7-2 and TRBJ2-5, with 13 bases matching TRBD2. Sample: CD8+ T cells from cultured PBMCs, taken from culture after CMV antigen stimulation. The sequence was obtained from a human donor in good health (CMV status not recorded). Some clones in this sample may be carry-over from other donors' samples. CDR3 bases: TGTGCCAGCAGGGTACTAGCGGGAGGGCAAGAGACCCAGTACTTC. Its translation is CASRVLAGGQETQYF.